These T cell receptor beta chains were read from a single sample in a study of cytomegalovirus exposure and HLA in healthy donors. Assay used: immunoSEQ multiplex PCR; TCRdb lists only in-frame clones, some missing. The sample yields tens of thousands of clones, about three quarters seen once. Sequencing used PBMCs. The source is a woman aged 30 to 39 in good health and CMV-seronegative. Both conserved end residues are part of each CDR3. The D gene is left open where the match is weak. Expanded clones get a size class; other rows say once, few or many, or leave the size out.

clone_size d_call j_call v_call cdr3_aa cdr3_nt
- - TRBJ1-4 TRBV2 CASRLVTWETGTEKLFF TGTGCCAGCAGGCTAGTAACCTGGGAAACAGGCACTGAAAAACTGTTTTTT
- TRBD1 TRBJ1-3 TRBV6-5 CASSRGTVTGNTIYF TGTGCCAGCAGTCGTGGGACAGTTACTGGAAACACCATATATTTT
few - TRBJ2-5 TRBV5-6 CASSLEGETQYF TGTGCCAGCAGCTTGGAGGGGGAGACCCAGTACTTC
- - TRBJ1-2 TRBV9 CASSVAFSSTSPTF TGTGCCAGCAGCGTAGCTTTCTCATCGACTTCGCCCACCTTC
- - TRBJ1-1 TRBV30 CAWSWTPNTEAFF TGTGCCTGGAGTTGGACACCGAACACTGAAGCTTTCTTT
- - TRBJ2-1 TRBV27 CASNRLYSGNEQFF TGTGCCAGCAACAGACTATATTCGGGGAATGAGCAGTTCTTC
- TRBD1 TRBJ2-5 TRBV30 CAWSTRQGQETQYF TGTGCCTGGAGTACTCGACAGGGGCAAGAGACCCAGTACTTC
- TRBD1 TRBJ1-1 TRBV7-8 CASSARQGGDTEAFF TGTGCCAGCAGCGCCCGACAGGGAGGAGACACTGAAGCTTTCTTT
few - TRBJ1-5 TRBV6-5 CASSEQSNQPQHF TGTGCCAGCAGCGAACAGAGCAATCAGCCCCAGCATTTT
- - TRBJ2-3 TRBV6-1 CASSGGGGGADTQYF TGTGCCAGCAGCGGAGGAGGGGGCGGGGCAGATACGCAGTATTTT
few - TRBJ2-3 TRBV30 CAWSVPLADTQYF TGTGCCTGGAGTGTACCCCTCGCGGATACGCAGTATTTT
few - TRBJ1-3 TRBV6-6 CASSTSGLNTIYF TGTGCCAGCAGTACCTCAGGGCTAAACACCATATATTTT
- - TRBJ2-3 TRBV30 CAWSTGISTDTQYF TGTGCCTGGAGCACAGGTATTAGCACAGATACGCAGTATTTT
once - TRBJ2-3 TRBV9 CASSVVSVDTQYF TGTGCCAGCAGCGTAGTTAGCGTGGATACGCAGTATTTT
- - TRBJ2-1 TRBV27 CASSPLGSGNEQFF TGTGCCAGCAGTCCTCTGGGGTCAGGGAATGAGCAGTTCTTC
once TRBD2 TRBJ2-7 TRBV4-2 CASSQQTSGSYEQYF TGTGCCAGCAGCCAGCAAACTAGCGGTTCCTACGAGCAGTACTTC
- TRBD2 TRBJ2-5 TRBV13 CASSGLAGVETQYF TGTGCCAGCAGCGGACTAGCGGGAGTGGAGACCCAGTACTTC
- TRBD1 TRBJ2-5 TRBV5-4 CASSTGGGSHLYF TGTGCCAGCAGCACAGGGGGCGGGAGCCATCTCTACTTC
- - TRBJ1-2 TRBV5-1 CASSLAGREDGYTF TGCGCCAGCAGCTTGGCAGGCAGGGAGGATGGCTACACCTTC
- TRBD1 TRBJ1-1 TRBV6-1 CASSLGQGLNTEAFF TGTGCCAGCAGTCTCGGACAGGGGCTAAACACTGAAGCTTTCTTT
few TRBD1 TRBJ1-5 TRBV28 CASRPTGDNQPQHF TGTGCCAGCAGACCGACAGGGGACAATCAGCCCCAGCATTTT
- - TRBJ2-5 TRBV5-1 CASSFMAEETQYF TGCGCCAGCAGCTTTATGGCCGAAGAGACCCAGTACTTC
- - TRBJ2-7 TRBV10-3 CAISELGGSYEQYF TGTGCCATCAGTGAGTTGGGGGGATCCTACGAGCAGTACTTC
- - TRBJ1-6 TRBV5-4 CASSLVPAGGSPLHF TGTGCCAGCAGCTTGGTTCCGGCCGGGGGATCACCCCTCCACTTT
- - TRBJ1-1 TRBV6-5 CASSRRGGTEAFF TGTGCCAGCAGTCGCCGGGGTGGGACTGAAGCTTTCTTT
- - TRBJ1-1 TRBV13 CASSLSPGASTEAFF TGTGCCAGCAGCTTATCCCCAGGGGCCTCCACTGAAGCTTTCTTT
few TRBD1 TRBJ1-3 TRBV2 CASRLGTVSGNTIYF TGTGCCAGCAGACTAGGGACAGTCTCTGGAAACACCATATATTTT
few - TRBJ2-7 TRBV28 CASSDPRGKYEQYF TGTGCCAGCAGTGACCCAAGGGGGAAGTACGAGCAGTACTTC
few TRBD2 TRBJ2-1 TRBV29-1 CSVGTSGGGNEQFF TGCAGCGTTGGGACTAGCGGAGGAGGCAATGAGCAGTTCTTC
- TRBD2 TRBJ2-5 TRBV10-3 CAISDGGELGQETQYF TGTGCCATCAGCGATGGGGGGGAGTTAGGGCAAGAGACCCAGTACTTC
- TRBD1 TRBJ1-1 TRBV5-4 CASSRGGTGGIDRAFF TGTGCCAGCAGCCGGGGGGGGACAGGGGGCATCGATAGGGCTTTCTTT
few - TRBJ2-7 TRBV6-5 CASSYYQGDGYEQYF TGTGCCAGCAGTTACTACCAGGGCGATGGGTACGAGCAGTACTTC
- - TRBJ2-7 TRBV18 CASSPQVGRNEQYF TGTGCCAGCTCACCCCAGGTAGGGAGGAACGAGCAGTACTTC
- - TRBJ1-1 TRBV29-1 CSVEVRGLNTEAFF TGCAGCGTTGAGGTGCGTGGTCTGAACACTGAAGCTTTCTTT
- - TRBJ1-3 TRBV5-1 CASSRQGMSGNTIYF TGCGCCAGTAGCCGGCAGGGGATGTCTGGAAACACCATATATTTT
- TRBD1 TRBJ2-3 TRBV14 CASSQGTGATTDTQYF TGTGCCAGCAGCCAAGGGACAGGGGCAACCACAGATACGCAGTATTTT
- - TRBJ1-1 TRBV7-9 CASSRTDEAFF TGTGCCAGCAGCCGGACAGACGAAGCTTTCTTT
- - TRBJ2-5 TRBV30 CAWSGSESLQYF TGTGCCTGGAGTGGGTCTGAGTCGCTCCAGTACTTC
- TRBD2 TRBJ2-1 TRBV13 CASSGPGLAANNEQFF TGTGCCAGCAGCGGACCGGGACTAGCGGCCAACAATGAGCAGTTCTTC
- TRBD2 TRBJ2-5 TRBV4-1 CASSAGLAGPETQYF TGCGCCAGCAGCGCGGGACTAGCGGGGCCGGAGACCCAGTACTTC